The 17 T cell receptor beta chains reported below all come from one sample, sequenced in a study of hypomethylating agent response in myelodysplastic syndrome (dated by TCRdb to about 2021). Library preparation employed the immunoSEQ multiplex PCR assay. The source is immuneACCESS, and TCRdb retained only in-frame sequences with V and J called. Part of the clones is not carried over; for the studies checked, unresolved V genes explain less than half of this, and the remainder is unexplained. The sample profile shows more than 9,000 clones; around 80% of them were found once. 3% to 4% of the sample is taken by the ten largest. This material consisted of bone marrow, taken before or after starting hypomethylating agent treatment for myelodysplastic syndrome (not recorded which). Receptors were obtained from a human donor with myelodysplastic syndrome.

The rearrangement links TRBV6-4 to TRBJ2-2; no definite D call. CDR1 is MRHNA, CDR2 SNTAGT, per germline. The CDR3 has 14 amino acids. Between the trimmed V and J ends, which lost 2 bases and 4 bases, there was a span of 8 bases. The CDR3 is CASSDRSFTGELFF. CDR3 in DNA: TGTGCCAGCAGTGACAGGAGTTTCACCGGGGAGCTGTTTTTT.

The chain employs TRBV6-6 and TRBJ2-5; perhaps TRBD2 as D (6 bases). The CDR3 is 14 residues long. Per the germline V gene, CDR1 is MNHNY and CDR2 is SVGAGI (reference sequence). Trimming took off 4 bases at V and 7 bases at J, with 16 bases between the two ends. DNA of the CDR3: TGTGCCAGCAGTTCCTCGGGACTCTTAGGGACCCAGTACTTC. It encodes CASSSSGLLGTQYF.

V is TRBV5-1 and J is TRBJ2-1, with 7 bases fitting TRBD2. With 5 bases clipped from V and 5 bases from J, the junction kept 10 bases outside the gene matches. The CDR3 extends over 15 amino acids. From germline, CDR1 is SGHRS and CDR2 YFSETQ. CDR3 residues: CASRVSGTTNNEQFF. The CDR3 nucleotides are TGCGCCAGCAGAGTATCCGGGACTACAAACAATGAGCAGTTCTTC.

The V gene is TRBV29-1, the J gene TRBJ2-5, with 7 bases that match TRBD2. Germline V CDR1 and CDR2: SQVTM, ANQGSEA. The CDR3 runs 14 residues. Germline trimming cut 3 bases from V and 4 bases from J; bases unmatched to any gene: 8. The CDR3 here is CSVEGGDNGETQYF. The CDR3 coding sequence is TGCAGCGTTGAGGGAGGGGATAACGGAGAGACCCAGTACTTC.

This chain uses TRBV6-1 with TRBJ2-2; D possibly uses TRBD1 or TRBD2 (5 bases each). The length of the CDR3 is 14 residues. CDR1 MNHNS and CDR2 SASEGT come from the germline V gene. CDR3 amino acids: CALFWGLIAGELFF. The CDR3 nucleotides are TGTGCTCTATTTTGGGGGTTGATAGCCGGGGAGCTGTTTTTT.

V is TRBV11-2 and J is TRBJ2-7, with TRBD1 matching over 11 bases. The CDR3 has 15 residues. After removal of 4 bases from V and 7 bases from J, the junction contained 9 bases not matched to a gene. Germline V gives CDR1 SGHAT, CDR2 FQNNGV. The CDR3, as DNA: TGTGCCAGCAGCTCCCGGACAGGGGGCGCCGAGGAGCAGTACTTC. It specifies CASSSRTGGAEEQYF.

The chain recombines TRBV7-2 with TRBJ1-5; D unresolved. The CDR3 length is 16 residues. Germline CDR1 reads SGHTA; CDR2 reads FQGNSA. Trimming left V 1 base short and J 0 bases short, with 10 bases between. The CDR3 protein is CASSLEGLYSNQPQHF. CDR3 coding DNA: TGTGCCAGCAGCTTAGAAGGACTCTATAGCAATCAGCCCCAGCATTTT.

V is TRBV4-2 and J is TRBJ2-7; tentative D call: TRBD1 (6 bases). CDR1 is LGHNA, CDR2 YNFKEQ, per germline. The V end was cut by 0 bases, the J end by 7 bases, with 10 bases between. The CDR3 extends over 13 amino acids. The CDR3 nucleotides read TGTGCCAGCAGCCAAGACAGGGGCCGGGAGCAGTACTTC. Encoded protein: CASSQDRGREQYF.

This clone has just one count. V usage is TRBV2 and J usage is TRBJ2-7, with a tentative D call TRBD2 (7 bases). The CDR3 spans 15 residues. Germline V gene data show CDR1 as SNHLY and CDR2 as FYNNEI. V shed 6 bases and J shed 3 bases, with 18 bases lying between them. CDR3 region: CASRGEAGAIYEQYF. The DNA of the CDR3 is TGTGCCAGCAGAGGGGAGGCGGGGGCTATCTACGAGCAGTACTTC.

The chain combines TRBV5-1 with TRBJ1-1; no clear D. CDR1 and CDR2 (germline): SGHRS, YFSETQ. The CDR3 runs 16 residues. V dropped 2 bases and J dropped 0 bases, with 14 bases sitting between them. The CDR3 DNA sequence: TGCGCCAGCAGCTTATATACGGACGGTTTGAACACTGAAGCTTTCTTT. Residues: CASSLYTDGLNTEAFF.

This chain connects TRBV4-2 to TRBJ2-3, with 9 bases matching TRBD2. V dropped 0 bases and J dropped 3; count of bases not matched to a gene: 7. The CDR3 loop spans 17 amino acids. Per germline, CDR1 LGHNA and CDR2 YNFKEQ. CDR3 nucleotides: TGTGCCAGCAGCCAAGATTCTGCGGGGGGGCCGACAGATACGCAGTATTTT. It is translated as CASSQDSAGGPTDTQYF.

The V gene is TRBV5-4, the J gene TRBJ2-1, with TRBD2 matching over 7 bases. The CDR3 sequence is 16 residues long. Trimming at V came to 0 bases and at J to 0 bases, leaving 3 bases not matched to a gene. Per germline, CDR1 SGHNT and CDR2 YYREEE (reference sequence). CDR3 nucleotides: TGTGCCAGCAGCTTGGCTAGCGGCAGCTCCTACAATGAGCAGTTCTTC. It codes for CASSLASGSSYNEQFF.

This clone was recorded only once. The J gene is TRBJ2-3, the V gene TRBV4-1; D possibly corresponds to TRBD2 (5 bases). With 0 bases removed from V and 1 base from J, the gap between germline ends came to 8 bases. CDR1 is MGHRA, CDR2 YSYEKL, per germline. The CDR3 runs to 15 residues. CDR3 in amino acids: CASSQERERTDTQYF. The CDR3 DNA reads as TGCGCCAGCAGCCAAGAGAGGGAACGCACAGATACGCAGTATTTT.

V and J are TRBV5-1 and TRBJ2-5; tentative D call: TRBD1 (6 bases). V was trimmed by 4 bases and J by 5 bases, leaving 12 bases between them. The germline V gene has CDR1 SGHRS and CDR2 YFSETQ. The CDR3 sequence is 13 residues long. The CDR3 reads CASSHRVEETQYF. The CDR3 coding sequence is TGCGCCAGCAGCCACAGGGTAGAGGAGACCCAGTACTTC.

The chain carries TRBV19 and TRBJ2-2, with TRBD1 matching 9 bases. CDR3 size: 13 residues. Germline trimming cut 9 bases from V and 10 bases from J; bases unmatched to any gene: 9. CDR1 is LNHDA and CDR2 is SQIVND in the germline V gene (reference sequence). The CDR3 loop reads CASTGQGGKELFF. The CDR3 nucleotides are TGTGCCAGCACGGGACAGGGAGGGAAGGAGCTGTTTTTT.

The rearrangement joins TRBV6-1 to TRBJ1-3; D gene ambiguous. Germline V gene data show CDR1 as MNHNS and CDR2 as SASEGT. V dropped 2 bases and J dropped 0 bases, with 2 bases sitting between them. This CDR3 contains 13 residues. In DNA, the CDR3 is TGTGCCAGCAGTGAACGCTCTGGAAACACCATATATTTT. Translation gives CASSERSGNTIYF.

The V gene is TRBV11-2, the J gene TRBJ1-2; D is ambiguous. Germline assignment: CDR1 SGHAT and CDR2 FQNNGV. V was trimmed by 5 bases and J by 0 bases, leaving 7 bases between them. There are 13 residues in the CDR3. As DNA, the CDR3 is TGTGCCAGCAGCGGGCAGTCTAACTATGGCTACACCTTC. It encodes CASSGQSNYGYTF.